The next 4 T cell receptor beta chains were all read from a single sample in a study of Ad26.COV2.S vaccination and SARS-CoV-2 variants. TCRdb's table, derived via immunoSEQ multiplex PCR, lists solely in-frame clones and lacks some. Of about 87,000 clones in the sample, roughly 84% were seen once. Material: peripheral blood, obtained after recovery from COVID-19. These receptors came from a human donor who had recovered from COVID-19.

The chain carries TRBV6-6 and TRBJ2-1; D remains unclear. The CDR3 loop spans 15 amino acids. V lost 3 bases to trimming and J lost 0 bases, with 9 bases between them. The germline V gene encodes CDR1 MNHNY and CDR2 SVGAGI (reference sequence). The CDR3 loop reads CASSYQESSYNEQFF. The CDR3, as DNA: TGTGCCAGCAGTTATCAGGAGAGCTCCTACAATGAGCAGTTCTTC.

The genes are TRBV21-1 and TRBJ2-7; the table's D call TRBD2 went unverified against the DNA. TRBV21-1 counts as a pseudogene. The CDR3 contains 13 residues. CDR3 DNA: TGTGCCAGCAGCAAAGGGTTTAGATGCGAGCAGTACTTC. Translated: CASSKGFRCEQYF.

This clone occurred once. The chain is built from TRBV25-1 and TRBJ2-1, with 7 bases identical to TRBD2. Germline trimming cut 4 bases from V and 8 bases from J; bases unmatched to any gene: 14. CDR1 is MGHDK and CDR2 is SYGVNS in the germline V gene. The CDR3 contains 16 residues. The CDR3 spells CASSGGLAAPLDEQFF. CDR3 nucleotide sequence: TGTGCCAGCAGTGGGGGTCTAGCGGCTCCCTTGGATGAGCAGTTCTTC.

This sequence joins TRBV19 and TRBJ2-2; maybe TRBD2 (6 bases). Germline values: CDR1 LNHDA, CDR2 SQIVND (reference sequence). V was clipped by 10 bases and J by 6 bases, with 27 bases between them. The CDR3 runs 17 residues. The CDR3: CANPRGGKGRRSGELFF. CDR3 DNA: TGTGCCAACCCCCGAGGCGGGAAGGGAAGGAGGTCCGGGGAGCTGTTTTTT.